A single sample gave rise to the 5 T cell receptor beta chains below, sequenced in a study of T cells in Graves' hyperthyroidism and ophthalmopathy (dated by TCRdb to between 2018 and 2020). The library was generated by multiplex PCR. TCRdb shows the sequencer as Illumina HiSeq 2000. TCR beta CDR3 regions were amplified from RNA transcripts. The first round of RT-PCR for the TCR CDR3 was performed with the HTBI primer set and the Qiagen OneStep RT-PCR kit. TCRdb passed the public sequencing reads through fastp at Q25 and MiXCR, retaining productive beta sequences. Each record represents a unique CDR3 protein, reported with the most common genes and DNA among its rows. The sample table lists approximately 640,000 distinct CDR3 sequences, approximately 15% of them with a count of one. The biggest ten clones account for 15% to 18% of the sample. The specimen sequenced was blood. These receptors all come from a man in his forties or fifties with Graves' hyperthyroidism.

This chain joins TRBV7-2 and TRBJ1-2; D gene ambiguous. Deletions cut 3 bases from V and 1 base from J, with 6 bases between. This CDR3 contains 13 residues. In germline, CDR1 is SGHTA, CDR2 FQGNSA. CDR3 sequence: CASSFEINYGYTF. The CDR3 DNA follows: TGTGCCAGCAGCTTTGAAATTAACTATGGCTACACCTTC.

This clonotype was detected ten times or more. The rearrangement joins TRBV7-3 to TRBJ2-3, with TRBD1 identical over 8 bases. The germline V gene has CDR1 SGHTA and CDR2 FQGTGA. Trimming cost V 5 bases and J 1 base; bases outside gene matches: 8. The CDR3 runs to 16 residues. The DNA of the CDR3 is TGTGCCAGCAGCCTGCAGGGGGCAGGGGGCACAGATACGCAGTATTTT. Amino acids: CASSLQGAGGTDTQYF.

The chain employs TRBV5-6 and TRBJ1-3, with D unclear. The CDR3 runs 16 residues. Germline CDR1 reads SGHDT; CDR2 reads YYEEEE. Trimming shortened V by 6 bases and J by 0 bases, and 16 bases separated the two germline ends. The CDR3 DNA is TGTGCCAGCACCCCTTCGTCCCGATACTCTGGAAACACCATATATTTT. Translating gives CASTPSSRYSGNTIYF.

This clonotype has at least ten counts. This chain connects TRBV20-1 to TRBJ2-1; D is undetermined. Trimming left V 6 bases short and J 2 bases short, with 20 bases between. The CDR3 is made up of 16 amino acids. The germline V gene encodes CDR1 DFQATT and CDR2 SNEGSKA (reference sequence). CDR3 nucleotides: TGCAGTGCCCCCCACAGTCAAAGGCGAGCCTACAATGAGCAGTTCTTC. Encoded protein: CSAPHSQRRAYNEQFF.

This clonotype was seen ten or more times. The V gene is TRBV6-1, the J gene TRBJ2-5; a possible D gene is TRBD2 (5 bases). Germline V gene data show CDR1 as MNHNS and CDR2 as SASEGT. The CDR3 is 13 residues long. Trimming stripped 5 bases from V and 5 bases from J, with 12 bases between. DNA of the CDR3: TGTGCCAGCAGTCGAGACTATGGGGAGACCCAGTACTTC. It translates to CASSRDYGETQYF.